The following is a T cell receptor beta chain sequence with its context. The data derive from a study of T cells in tuberculosis. CDR1 and CDR2 from the germline V gene are SGHVS and FNYEAQ. The germline V and J ends were trimmed by 1 base and 0 bases, with 10 bases remaining between them. CDR3 size: 16 residues. Clones were read by immunoSEQ multiplex PCR, and TCRdb kept only the in-frame ones, dropping some. This table holds about 22,000 clones, around 97% found once. The clonotype comes from a donor aged 10-29 years with latent tuberculosis or without tuberculosis infection. The material sequenced was PBMCs. This sequence joins TRBV7-6 and TRBJ1-3; D is ambiguous. CDR3 DNA: TGTGCCAGCAGCTTAGGGGCAGCTAACTCTGGAAACACCATATATTTT. It codes for CASSLGAANSGNTIYF.